Presented here are 9 T cell receptor beta chains from one specimen sequenced in a study of T cell responses to AZD1222 COVID-19 vaccine. Clones were sequenced by immunoSEQ multiplex PCR, and TCRdb holds only the in-frame ones, with some missing. The sample holds more than 75,000 clones, 85% to 90% seen once. This specimen was peripheral blood, taken 28 days after the second AZD1222 dose. The receptor set was obtained from an adult who received the AZD1222 COVID-19 vaccine.

The rearrangement joins TRBV28 to TRBJ1-6; 8 bases align to TRBD1. This CDR3 has 15 amino acids. The ends lost 2 bases at V and 8 bases at J; junction bases unmatched: 5. The V gene's germline CDR1 is MDHEN and CDR2 SYDVKM. The CDR3 sequence is CASSLRTGRDSPLHF. The CDR3 DNA reads TGTGCCAGCAGTTTAAGGACAGGGAGGGATTCACCCCTCCACTTT.

The chain uses TRBV28 and TRBJ2-7; 9 positions match TRBD1. Germline CDR1 MDHEN, CDR2 SYDVKM. Losses at the gene ends were 2 bases for V and 6 bases for J; bases not matched to a gene: 5. There are 14 residues in the CDR3. This CDR3 is CASSLQQGALEQYF. The CDR3 DNA reads as TGTGCCAGCAGTTTACAACAGGGGGCTCTCGAGCAGTACTTC. The full variable domain, its missing parts supplied by reference TRBV28 and TRBJ2-7, is DVKVTQSSRYLVKRTGEKVFLECVQDMDHENMFWYRQDPGLGLRLIYFSYDVKMKEKGDIPEGYSVSREKKERFSLILESASTNQTSMYLCASSLQQGALEQYFGPGTRLTVT.

V and J are TRBV19 and TRBJ2-1; the match to TRBD1 covers 9 bases. The CDR3 length is 15 residues. J gave up 4 bases and V 3 bases, and 4 bases lay outside the gene matches. Germline-derived CDR1 and CDR2 are LNHDA and SQIVND (reference sequence). CDR3 sequence (DNA): TGTGCCAGTAGTATCGACAGGGGGAGTTACAATGAGCAGTTCTTC. It is translated as CASSIDRGSYNEQFF.

The rearrangement uses TRBV14 and TRBJ2-3, with TRBD2 matching 7 bases. Trimming cost V 0 bases and J 6 bases; bases outside gene matches: 9. The CDR3 length is 16 residues. Per germline, CDR1 SGHDN and CDR2 FVKESK. The CDR3 DNA follows: TGTGCCAGCAGCCAAGATATGGGAGGGAAGTGGGATACGCAGTATTTT. Translation gives CASSQDMGGKWDTQYF.

The V call is TRBV10-1, the J call TRBJ1-1; no reliable D call. The CDR3 sequence is 12 residues long. The germline V gene has CDR1 WNHNN and CDR2 SYGVQD (reference sequence). Trimming stripped 3 bases from V and 3 bases from J, with 5 bases between. In DNA, the CDR3 is TGCGCCAGCAGTGATCCAGACACTGAAGCTTTCTTT. Translating gives CASSDPDTEAFF.

This rearrangement joins TRBV18 to TRBJ2-3; D might be TRBD1 or TRBD2, each matching 5 bases. Per the germline V gene, CDR1 is KGHSH and CDR2 is LQKENI. The CDR3 length is 17 residues. Trimming pared 2 bases from V and 1 base from J, leaving 16 bases between. The CDR3 DNA reads as TGTGCCAGCTCACCATGGGGGTCCGGTAGGGGCACAGATACGCAGTATTTT. Protein sequence: CASSPWGSGRGTDTQYF.

The V call is TRBV9, the J call TRBJ1-3; D is unresolved. Germline V CDR1 and CDR2: SGDLS, YYNGEE. The germline V and J ends were trimmed by 0 bases and 4 bases, with 11 bases remaining between them. The CDR3 runs to 15 residues. The CDR3 is CASSVEGGSGNTIYF. CDR3 coding DNA: TGTGCCAGCAGCGTAGAGGGAGGTTCAGGAAACACCATATATTTT.

The V gene is TRBV11-1, the J gene TRBJ2-1; D is possibly TRBD1 (5 bases). Trimming shortened V by 1 base and J by 2 bases, and 9 bases separated the two germline ends. The CDR3 length is 15 residues. Germline loops: CDR1 SGHAT, CDR2 FQDESV (reference sequence). CDR3 loop: CASSLDQGTYNEQFF. The CDR3 region has the DNA TGTGCCAGCAGCTTAGATCAGGGAACCTACAATGAGCAGTTCTTC.

The rearrangement links TRBV28 to TRBJ2-4; 7 bases align to TRBD2. CDR3 length: 15 amino acids. Trimming at V came to 6 bases and at J to 5 bases, leaving 10 bases not matched to a gene. The germline V gene encodes CDR1 MDHEN and CDR2 SYDVKM. The CDR3 nucleotides are TGTGCCAGCAGCCCTTCCGGGGGGTCCGAAAACATTCAGTACTTC. It translates to CASSPSGGSENIQYF.